This record concerns one T cell receptor beta chain sequence. Trimming took 4 bases from V and 1 from J, leaving 11 bases between them. Germline lookup yields CDR1 SGHNT and CDR2 YYREEE (reference sequence). The CDR3 sequence is 14 residues long. Repertoires were generated with immunoSEQ multiplex PCR, while TCRdb's copy carries only in-frame clones and drops some. The data show around 190,000 clones, with around 86% seen just once and 4.5% to 7% held by the top ten. The sample comes from a study of blood T cell repertoires in COVID-19. The J gene is TRBJ1-1, the V gene TRBV5-4; no firm D call. Sequenced material: PBMCs or T cells enriched from blood (not recorded which). The receptor was isolated from a man aged 40-50 years with acute COVID-19. CDR3: CASSPPVSNTEAFF. For the CDR3, the DNA is TGTGCCAGCAGCCCCCCTGTGTCGAACACTGAAGCTTTCTTT.